The rows below give T cell receptor beta chains drawn from one sample of a study of blood T cells in healthy people across ages. TCRdb fed the 5' RACE reads into MiXCR, producing one record per CDR3 protein. The sample has 550,000 to 750,000 distinct CDR3 sequences, roughly 21% seen once. The source material was blood. These receptor sequences come from a man between 70 and 80 years old in good health. Both conserved end residues are part of each CDR3. A D gene is named only where the DNA matches it firmly. Size tells how often a clone was seen (once, few, many) or the class of an expanded clone, and some rows leave it out.

d_gene | j_gene | v_gene | abundance | CDR3aa | CDR3nt
TRBD2 | TRBJ2-6 | TRBV12-3/TRBV12-4 | . | CASRLAGEGGANVLTF | TGTGCCAGCAGACTAGCGGGAGAAGGAGGGGCCAACGTCCTGACTTTC
. | TRBJ2-7 | TRBV28 | few | CASSLTQTYEQYF | TGTGCCAGCAGTTTAACCCAAACCTACGAGCAGTACTTC
TRBD2 | TRBJ2-5 | TRBV27 | many | CASSLASGHQETQYF | TGTGCCAGCAGTTTAGCTAGCGGACACCAAGAGACCCAGTACTTC
. | TRBJ1-4 | TRBV3-1 | . | CASSQDADREKLFF | TGTGCCAGCAGCCAAGATGCCGACAGGGAAAAACTGTTTTTT
. | TRBJ2-2 | TRBV4-1 | few | CASSPVGSTGELFF | TGCGCCAGCAGTCCAGTGGGGAGCACCGGGGAGCTGTTTTTT
TRBD2 | TRBJ2-1 | TRBV10-2 | . | CASRGTRRNNEQFF | TGCGCCAGCAGGGGGACTAGGCGCAACAATGAGCAGTTCTTC
. | TRBJ2-7 | TRBV10-3 | . | CATSPGEGGPYEQYF | TGTGCCACGTCCCCAGGGGAAGGAGGGCCCTACGAGCAGTACTTC
. | TRBJ2-5 | TRBV19 | few | CASGRGEETQYF | TGTGCCAGTGGCCGGGGAGAAGAGACCCAGTACTTC
. | TRBJ2-5 | TRBV5-1 | few | CASSLIWGGVETQYF | TGCGCCAGCAGCTTGATATGGGGGGGCGTCGAGACCCAGTACTTC
TRBD1 | TRBJ2-3 | TRBV9 | . | CASSVADRGDTDTQYF | TGTGCCAGCAGCGTAGCAGACAGGGGGGACACAGATACGCAGTATTTT
. | TRBJ2-7 | TRBV18 | . | CASSPRQGATYEQYF | TGTGCCAGCTCACCAAGGCAGGGAGCGACCTACGAGCAGTACTTC
. | TRBJ2-2 | TRBV2 | . | CASNILASGGELFF | TGTGCCAGCAACATTCTAGCGTCTGGCGGGGAGCTGTTTTTT
. | TRBJ1-1 | TRBV12-3/TRBV12-4 | few | CASSTGQYTEAFF | TGTGCCAGCAGCACCGGACAGTACACTGAAGCTTTCTTT
. | TRBJ2-7 | TRBV3-1 | few | CASSQDWGIYEQYF | TGTGCCAGCAGCCAAGATTGGGGGATCTACGAGCAGTACTTC
TRBD1 | TRBJ1-4 | TRBV5-1 | many | CASSPGQAREKLFF | TGCGCCAGCAGCCCTGGACAGGCCCGGGAAAAACTGTTTTTT
TRBD2 | TRBJ2-7 | TRBV28 | many | CASLGREGSYEQYF | TGTGCCAGCCTGGGGCGGGAGGGCTCCTACGAGCAGTACTTC
TRBD1 | TRBJ1-4 | TRBV15 | many | CATSRDSLDRGRIRKLFF | TGTGCCACCAGCAGAGACTCTCTGGACAGGGGTAGGATCCGAAAACTGTTTTTT
. | TRBJ1-2 | TRBV27 | few | CASSSKRTDYGYTF | TGTGCCAGCAGTTCCAAAAGGACAGACTATGGCTACACCTTC
TRBD1 | TRBJ1-6 | TRBV18 | few | CASTKDRVNSPLHF | TGTGCCAGTACGAAGGACAGGGTTAATTCACCCCTCCACTTT
TRBD2 | TRBJ2-2 | TRBV25-1 | few | CASSEYSGRASRELFF | TGTGCCAGCAGTGAATATAGCGGGAGGGCCAGTAGGGAGCTGTTTTTT
. | TRBJ2-5 | TRBV2 | . | CASSYAGKETQYF | TGTGCCAGCAGCTATGCAGGGAAGGAGACCCAGTACTTC
. | TRBJ2-5 | TRBV20-1 | . | CSAPPYRAPETQYF | TGCAGTGCACCGCCTTACAGGGCCCCGGAGACCCAGTACTTC
TRBD1 | TRBJ1-1 | TRBV29-1 | . | CSVEDLGQGKTEAFF | TGCAGCGTTGAAGACTTGGGACAGGGGAAGACTGAAGCTTTCTTT
. | TRBJ2-7 | TRBV3-1 | few | CASSRGGALGEQYF | TGTGCCAGCAGCAGAGGGGGGGCTCTGGGCGAGCAGTACTTC
TRBD1 | TRBJ2-3 | TRBV4-1 | . | CASSQRQGAITDTQYF | TGCGCCAGCAGCCAACGACAGGGGGCAATCACAGATACGCAGTATTTT
TRBD2 | TRBJ2-5 | TRBV18 | . | CASSPLAGVETQYF | TGTGCCAGCTCACCACTAGCGGGAGTTGAGACCCAGTACTTC
. | TRBJ1-1 | TRBV12-3/TRBV12-4 | many | CASSFGQNTEAFF | TGTGCCAGCAGTTTCGGCCAGAACACTGAAGCTTTCTTT
. | TRBJ1-1 | TRBV9 | . | CASSGTGTEAFF | TGTGCCAGCAGCGGAACCGGGACAGAAGCTTTCTTT
TRBD2 | TRBJ2-1 | TRBV28 | many | CASSLGGSNEQFF | TGTGCCAGCAGCCTGGGAGGGAGCAATGAGCAGTTCTTC
TRBD2 | TRBJ2-3 | TRBV7-9 | . | CASSLPREGPGTDTQYF | TGTGCCAGCAGCCTCCCCCGGGAGGGCCCTGGTACAGATACGCAGTATTTT
. | TRBJ1-1 | TRBV7-2 | . | CASSTKQGAEAFF | TGTGCCAGCAGCACAAAACAGGGCGCTGAAGCTTTCTTT
. | TRBJ2-1 | TRBV29-1 | . | CSVGRGYGEQFF | TGCAGCGTTGGTCGAGGTTACGGTGAGCAGTTCTTC
. | TRBJ2-7 | TRBV6-1 | few | CASSQALSGRGGEQYF | TGTGCCAGCAGCCAAGCCCTATCGGGTAGGGGAGGCGAGCAGTACTTC
. | TRBJ2-3 | TRBV7-8 | many | CASSAREGWGHIDTQYF | TGTGCCAGCAGCGCCCGAGAAGGTTGGGGACACATAGATACGCAGTATTTT
. | TRBJ2-7 | TRBV7-9 | few | CASSLASGLAVEQYF | TGTGCCAGCAGCTTAGCCTCAGGCCTAGCAGTTGAGCAGTACTTC
TRBD2 | TRBJ2-3 | TRBV5-1 | many | CASSHSGTSTDTQYF | TGCGCCAGCAGCCATAGCGGGACAAGCACAGATACGCAGTATTTT
. | TRBJ2-1 | TRBV7-9 | few | CASSRQIEQFF | TGTGCCAGCAGCCGACAGATTGAGCAGTTCTTC
TRBD2 | TRBJ2-1 | TRBV20-1 | . | CSAKASGSSYNEQFF | TGCAGTGCTAAAGCTAGCGGCAGCTCCTACAATGAGCAGTTCTTC
TRBD1 | TRBJ1-3 | TRBV5-1 | . | CASSKTGGVGNTIYF | TGCGCCAGCAGCAAGACAGGGGGCGTTGGAAACACCATATATTTT
TRBD1 | TRBJ1-1 | TRBV19 | many | CASSEQGIEAFF | TGTGCCAGTAGTGAACAGGGGATTGAAGCTTTCTTT
TRBD2 | TRBJ2-1 | TRBV3-1 | . | CASSRRLAGPYNEQFF | TGTGCCAGCAGCCGCCGACTAGCGGGACCTTACAATGAGCAGTTCTTC
. | TRBJ2-7 | TRBV13 | . | CASSLLQAPSYEQYF | TGTGCCAGCAGCTTATTGCAGGCCCCCTCCTACGAGCAGTACTTC
. | TRBJ1-1 | TRBV6-6 | many | CASSIRVVAEAFF | TGTGCCAGCAGCATACGCGTGGTGGCGGAAGCTTTCTTT
. | TRBJ2-7 | TRBV6-1 | . | CASSAGGKGYEQYF | TGTGCCAGCAGTGCGGGCGGGAAGGGCTACGAGCAGTACTTC
TRBD2 | TRBJ2-1 | TRBV5-1 | . | CASSLVAGSYEQFF | TGCGCCAGCAGCTTAGTAGCGGGAAGTTATGAGCAGTTCTTC